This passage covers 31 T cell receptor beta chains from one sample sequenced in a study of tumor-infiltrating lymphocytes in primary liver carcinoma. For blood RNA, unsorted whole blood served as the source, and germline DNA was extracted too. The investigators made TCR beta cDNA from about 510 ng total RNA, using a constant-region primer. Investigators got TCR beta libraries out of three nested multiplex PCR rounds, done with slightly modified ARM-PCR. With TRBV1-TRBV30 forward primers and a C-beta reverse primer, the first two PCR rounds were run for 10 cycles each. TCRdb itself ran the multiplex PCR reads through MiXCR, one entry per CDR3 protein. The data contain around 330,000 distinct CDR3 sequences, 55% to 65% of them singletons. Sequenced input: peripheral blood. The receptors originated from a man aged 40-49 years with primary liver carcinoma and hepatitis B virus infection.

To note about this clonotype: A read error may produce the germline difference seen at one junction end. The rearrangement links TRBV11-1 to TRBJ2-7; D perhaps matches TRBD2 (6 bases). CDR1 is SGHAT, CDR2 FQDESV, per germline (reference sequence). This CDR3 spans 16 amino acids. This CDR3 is CASTLSRLPGVGEQYF. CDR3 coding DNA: TGTGCCAGCACCTTATCCCGACTACCGGGAGTTGGAGAGCAGTACTTC.

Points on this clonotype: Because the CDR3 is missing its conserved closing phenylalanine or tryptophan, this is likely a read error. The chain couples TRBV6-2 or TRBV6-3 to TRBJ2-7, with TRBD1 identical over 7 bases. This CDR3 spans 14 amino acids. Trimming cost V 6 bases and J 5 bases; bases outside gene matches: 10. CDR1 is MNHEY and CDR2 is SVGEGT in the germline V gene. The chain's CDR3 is CASSLRDSAHEQYY. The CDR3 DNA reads TGTGCCAGCAGCCTCCGGGACAGTGCCCACGAGCAGTACTAC.

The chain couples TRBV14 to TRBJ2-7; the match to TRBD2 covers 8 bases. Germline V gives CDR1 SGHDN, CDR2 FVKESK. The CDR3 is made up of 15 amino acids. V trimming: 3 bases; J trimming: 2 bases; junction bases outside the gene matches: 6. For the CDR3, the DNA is TGTGCCAGCAGCCATACTACTAGCGGTCCCTACGAGCAGTACTTC. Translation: CASSHTTSGPYEQYF. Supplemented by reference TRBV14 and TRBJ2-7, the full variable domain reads EAGVTQFPSHSVIEKGQTVTLRCDPISGHDNLYWYRRVMGKEIKFLLHFVKESKQDESGMPNNRFLAERTGGTYSTLKVQPAELEDSGVYFCASSHTTSGPYEQYFGPGTRLTVT.

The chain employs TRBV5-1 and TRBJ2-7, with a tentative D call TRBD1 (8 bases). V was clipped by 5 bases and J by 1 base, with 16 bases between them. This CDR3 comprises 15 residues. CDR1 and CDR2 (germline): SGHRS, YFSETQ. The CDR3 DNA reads TGCGCCAGCAGTTCAACAGGGGGGGCGTCCTACGAGCAGTACTTC. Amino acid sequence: CASSSTGGASYEQYF.

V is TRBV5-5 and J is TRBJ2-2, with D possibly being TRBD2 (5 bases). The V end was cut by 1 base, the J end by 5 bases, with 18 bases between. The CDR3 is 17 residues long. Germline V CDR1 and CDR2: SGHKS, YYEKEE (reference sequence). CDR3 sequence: CASSLPLRTCGTGELFF. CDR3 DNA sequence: TGTGCCAGCAGCTTGCCGCTCAGGACTTGCGGGACCGGGGAGCTGTTTTTT.

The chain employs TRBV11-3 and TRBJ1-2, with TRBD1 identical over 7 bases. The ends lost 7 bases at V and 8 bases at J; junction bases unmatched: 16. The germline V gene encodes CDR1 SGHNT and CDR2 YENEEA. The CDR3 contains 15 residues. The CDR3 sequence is CASNGGDRDSAGYTF. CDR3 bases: TGTGCCAGCAATGGGGGAGACAGGGACTCCGCGGGCTACACCTTC.

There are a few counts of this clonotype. The CDR3 nucleotides are TGTGCCAGCACCTCCCGGTTTGAGCAGTACTTC. Protein sequence: CASTSRFEQYF. The J gene is TRBJ2-7, the V gene TRBV21-1; the D call TRBD2 from the table was never checked on the DNA. TRBV21-1 is a pseudogene locus. The CDR3 is made up of 11 amino acids.

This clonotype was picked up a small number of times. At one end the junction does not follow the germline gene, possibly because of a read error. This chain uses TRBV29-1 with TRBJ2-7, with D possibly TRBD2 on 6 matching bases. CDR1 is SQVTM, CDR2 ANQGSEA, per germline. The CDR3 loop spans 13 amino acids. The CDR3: CSVPGGATREQYF. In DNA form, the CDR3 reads TGCAGCGTACCAGGAGGGGCCACACGCGAGCAATACTTC.

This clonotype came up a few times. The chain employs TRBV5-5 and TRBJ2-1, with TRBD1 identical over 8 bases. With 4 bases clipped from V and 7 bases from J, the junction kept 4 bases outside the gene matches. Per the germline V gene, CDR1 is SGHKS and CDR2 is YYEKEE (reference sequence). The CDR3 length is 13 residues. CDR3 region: CASSPTGGNEQFF. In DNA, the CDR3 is TGTGCCAGCAGCCCAACAGGGGGGAATGAGCAGTTCTTC.

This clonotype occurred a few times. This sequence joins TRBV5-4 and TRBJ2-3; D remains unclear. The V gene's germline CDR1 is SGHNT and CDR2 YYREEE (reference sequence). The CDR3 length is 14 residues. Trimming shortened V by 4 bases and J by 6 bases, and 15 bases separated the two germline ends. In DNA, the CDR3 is TGTGCCAGCAGCAACCCGGGCTTATTGGATACGCAGTATTTT. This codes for CASSNPGLLDTQYF.

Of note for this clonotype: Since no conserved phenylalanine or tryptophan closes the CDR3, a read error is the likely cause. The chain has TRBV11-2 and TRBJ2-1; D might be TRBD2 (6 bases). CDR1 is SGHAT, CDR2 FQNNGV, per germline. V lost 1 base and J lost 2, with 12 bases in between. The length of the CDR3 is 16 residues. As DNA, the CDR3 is TGTGCCAGCAGCTTAGGCAGCCGGAGGGCCTACAATGAGCAGTTCCTC. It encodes CASSLGSRRAYNEQFL.

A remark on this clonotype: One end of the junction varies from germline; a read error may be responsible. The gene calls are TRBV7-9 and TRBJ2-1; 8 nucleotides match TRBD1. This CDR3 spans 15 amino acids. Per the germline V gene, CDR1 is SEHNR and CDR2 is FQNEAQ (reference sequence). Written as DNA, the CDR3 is TGTGTCAGCAGCTTAGACAGGGGTAATATCGATGAGCAGTTCTTC. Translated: CVSSLDRGNIDEQFF.

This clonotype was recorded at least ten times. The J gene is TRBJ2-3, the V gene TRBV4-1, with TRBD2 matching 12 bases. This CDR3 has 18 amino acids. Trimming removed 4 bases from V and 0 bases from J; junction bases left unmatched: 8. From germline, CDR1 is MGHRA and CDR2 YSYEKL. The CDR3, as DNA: TGCGCCAGCAGCCCCCTAGCGGGAGGGGTCGGTAGCACAGATACGCAGTATTTT. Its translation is CASSPLAGGVGSTDTQYF.

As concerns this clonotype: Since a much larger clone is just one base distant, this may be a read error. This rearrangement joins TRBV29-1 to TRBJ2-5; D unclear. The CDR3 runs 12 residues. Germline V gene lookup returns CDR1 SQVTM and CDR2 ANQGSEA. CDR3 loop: CGASIGLETQYF. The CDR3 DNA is TGCGGCGCTTCAATTGGTCTGGAGACCCAGTACTTC.

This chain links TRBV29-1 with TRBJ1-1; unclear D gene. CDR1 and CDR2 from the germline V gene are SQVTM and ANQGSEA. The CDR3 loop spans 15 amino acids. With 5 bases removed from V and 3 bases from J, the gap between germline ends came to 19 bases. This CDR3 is CSVYEGGRGDTEAFF. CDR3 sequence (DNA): TGCAGCGTTTACGAGGGTGGCCGCGGGGACACTGAAGCTTTCTTT.

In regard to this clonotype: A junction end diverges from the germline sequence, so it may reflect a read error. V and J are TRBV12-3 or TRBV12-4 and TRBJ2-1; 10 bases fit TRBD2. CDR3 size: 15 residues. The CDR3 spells CASKTGTSVYNEQLF. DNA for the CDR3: TGTGCCAGCAAAACCGGGACTAGCGTCTACAATGAGCAGCTCTTC.

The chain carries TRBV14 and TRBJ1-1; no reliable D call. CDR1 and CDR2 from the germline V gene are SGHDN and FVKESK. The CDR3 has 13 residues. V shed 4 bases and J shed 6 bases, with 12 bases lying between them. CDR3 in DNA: TGTGCCAGCAGCCCCAGTGGATTCCCTGAAGCTTTCTTT. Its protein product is CASSPSGFPEAFF.

The CDR3 nucleotides read TGTGCCAGCAGTTTAAGGTCAGGACCCTCCACAGATACGCAGTATTTT. Protein sequence: CASSLRSGPSTDTQYF. The chain combines TRBV28 with TRBJ2-3; D is undetermined. Germline-derived CDR1 and CDR2 are MDHEN and SYDVKM. V lost 2 bases to trimming and J lost 2 bases, with 14 bases between them. The CDR3 contains 16 residues.

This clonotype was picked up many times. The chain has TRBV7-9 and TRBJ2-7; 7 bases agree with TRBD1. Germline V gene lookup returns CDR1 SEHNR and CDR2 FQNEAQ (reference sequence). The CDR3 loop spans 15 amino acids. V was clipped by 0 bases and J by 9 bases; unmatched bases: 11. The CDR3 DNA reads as TGTGCCAGCAGCTTAGCGGACAGGATGACGAAAGCGCAGTACTTC. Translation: CASSLADRMTKAQYF.

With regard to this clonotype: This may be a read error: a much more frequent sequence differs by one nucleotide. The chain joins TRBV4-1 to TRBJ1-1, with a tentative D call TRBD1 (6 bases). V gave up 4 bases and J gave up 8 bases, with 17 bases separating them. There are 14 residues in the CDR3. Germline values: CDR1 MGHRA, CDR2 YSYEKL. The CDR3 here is CASSRESRGGEAFF. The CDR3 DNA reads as TGCGCCAGCAGCCGAGAATCCAGGGGAGGGGAAGCTTTCTTT.

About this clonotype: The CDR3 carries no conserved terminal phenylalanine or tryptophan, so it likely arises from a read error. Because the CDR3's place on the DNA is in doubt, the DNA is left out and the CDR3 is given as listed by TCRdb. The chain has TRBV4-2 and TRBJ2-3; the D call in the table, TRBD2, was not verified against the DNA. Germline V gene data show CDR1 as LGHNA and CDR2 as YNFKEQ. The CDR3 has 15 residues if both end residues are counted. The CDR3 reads CGSSPKAGLADTQCI.

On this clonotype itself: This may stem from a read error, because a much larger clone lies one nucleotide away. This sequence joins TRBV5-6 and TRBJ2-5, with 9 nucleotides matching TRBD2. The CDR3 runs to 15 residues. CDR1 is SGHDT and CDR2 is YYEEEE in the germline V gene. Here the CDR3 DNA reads TGTGTCAGCAGCTTCTTAGCGGGAGATAGGGAGACCCAGTACTTC. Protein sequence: CVSSFLAGDRETQYF.

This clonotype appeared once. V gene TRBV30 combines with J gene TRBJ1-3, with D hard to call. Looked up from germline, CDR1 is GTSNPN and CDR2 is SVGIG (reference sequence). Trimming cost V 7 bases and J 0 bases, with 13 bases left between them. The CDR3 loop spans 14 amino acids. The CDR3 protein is CALGKGFSGNTIYF. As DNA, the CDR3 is TGTGCCTTGGGTAAAGGGTTCTCTGGAAACACCATATATTTT.

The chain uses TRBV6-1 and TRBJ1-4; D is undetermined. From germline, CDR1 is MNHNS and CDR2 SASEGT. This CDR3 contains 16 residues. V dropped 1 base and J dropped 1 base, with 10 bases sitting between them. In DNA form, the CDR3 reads TGTGCCAGCAGTGAAGTGTCGGTCAGAACTAATGAAAAACTGTTTTTT. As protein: CASSEVSVRTNEKLFF.

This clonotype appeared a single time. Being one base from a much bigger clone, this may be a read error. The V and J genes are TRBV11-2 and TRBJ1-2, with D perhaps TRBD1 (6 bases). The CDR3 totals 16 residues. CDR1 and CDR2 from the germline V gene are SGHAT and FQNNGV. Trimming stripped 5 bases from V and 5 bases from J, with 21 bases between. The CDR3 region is CASSPRQVRGKYGYTF. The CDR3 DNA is TGTGCCAGCAGCCCCCGACAGGTTCGGGGAAAGTATGGCTACACCTTC.

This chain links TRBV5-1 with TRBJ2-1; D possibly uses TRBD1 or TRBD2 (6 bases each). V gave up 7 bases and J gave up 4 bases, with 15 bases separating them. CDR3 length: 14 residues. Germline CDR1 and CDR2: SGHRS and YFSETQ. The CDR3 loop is CASATEGGYNEQFF. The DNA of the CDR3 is TGCGCCAGCGCTACCGAGGGGGGATACAATGAGCAGTTCTTC.

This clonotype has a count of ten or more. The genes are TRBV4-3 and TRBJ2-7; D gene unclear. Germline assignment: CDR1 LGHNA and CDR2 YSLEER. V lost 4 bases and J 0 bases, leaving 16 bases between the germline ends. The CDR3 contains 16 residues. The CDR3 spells CASSPTGGLSSYEQYF. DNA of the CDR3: TGCGCCAGCAGCCCGACGGGCGGTCTTAGCTCCTACGAGCAGTACTTC.

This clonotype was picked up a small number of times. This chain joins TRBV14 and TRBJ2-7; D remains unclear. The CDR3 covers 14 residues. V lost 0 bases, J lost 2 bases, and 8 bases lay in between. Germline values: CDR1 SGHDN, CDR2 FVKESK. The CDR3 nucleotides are TGTGCCAGCAGCCAAGATGCGACCCCCTACGAGCAGTACTTC. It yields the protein CASSQDATPYEQYF.

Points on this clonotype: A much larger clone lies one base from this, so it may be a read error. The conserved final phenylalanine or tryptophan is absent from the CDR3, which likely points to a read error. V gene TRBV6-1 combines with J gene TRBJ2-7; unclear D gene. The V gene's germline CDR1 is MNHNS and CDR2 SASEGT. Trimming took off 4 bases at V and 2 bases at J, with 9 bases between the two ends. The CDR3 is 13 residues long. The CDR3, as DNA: TGTGCCAGCAGTGTATCCCCACCCTACGAGCAGTACCTC. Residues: CASSVSPPYEQYL.

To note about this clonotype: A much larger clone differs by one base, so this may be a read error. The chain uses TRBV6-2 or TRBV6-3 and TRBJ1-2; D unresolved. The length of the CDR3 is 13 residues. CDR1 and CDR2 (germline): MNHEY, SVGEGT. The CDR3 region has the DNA TGTACCAGCAGTTACTCGGAGGGTATTGGTGACACCTTC. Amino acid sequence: CTSSYSEGIGDTF.

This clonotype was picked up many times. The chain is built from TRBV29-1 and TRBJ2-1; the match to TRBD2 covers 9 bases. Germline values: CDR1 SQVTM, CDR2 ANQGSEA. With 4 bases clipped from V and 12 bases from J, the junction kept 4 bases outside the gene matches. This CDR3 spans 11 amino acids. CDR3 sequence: CSVGVAGAQFF. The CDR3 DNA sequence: TGCAGCGTTGGGGTAGCGGGAGCGCAGTTCTTC.